The sequence of this T cell receptor (beta chain) was determined in a study of T cell responses to AZD1222 COVID-19 vaccine. TCRdb's copy holds only in-frame clones and misses some; the assay was immunoSEQ multiplex PCR. The sample carries about 120,000 clones, over 80% recorded once. The germline V and J ends were trimmed by 4 bases and 0 bases, with 16 bases remaining between them. Per the germline V gene, CDR1 is MNHNS and CDR2 is SASEGT. CDR3 length: 16 amino acids. The sample in question was peripheral blood, obtained on day 0 of AZD1222 vaccination. The chain has TRBV6-1 and TRBJ2-7; a possible D gene is TRBD1 (7 bases). This receptor was obtained from an adult in good health. As DNA, the CDR3 is TGTGCCAGCAGTGTGGGACTGCAGGGGGTCTCCTACGAGCAGTACTTC. It encodes CASSVGLQGVSYEQYF.